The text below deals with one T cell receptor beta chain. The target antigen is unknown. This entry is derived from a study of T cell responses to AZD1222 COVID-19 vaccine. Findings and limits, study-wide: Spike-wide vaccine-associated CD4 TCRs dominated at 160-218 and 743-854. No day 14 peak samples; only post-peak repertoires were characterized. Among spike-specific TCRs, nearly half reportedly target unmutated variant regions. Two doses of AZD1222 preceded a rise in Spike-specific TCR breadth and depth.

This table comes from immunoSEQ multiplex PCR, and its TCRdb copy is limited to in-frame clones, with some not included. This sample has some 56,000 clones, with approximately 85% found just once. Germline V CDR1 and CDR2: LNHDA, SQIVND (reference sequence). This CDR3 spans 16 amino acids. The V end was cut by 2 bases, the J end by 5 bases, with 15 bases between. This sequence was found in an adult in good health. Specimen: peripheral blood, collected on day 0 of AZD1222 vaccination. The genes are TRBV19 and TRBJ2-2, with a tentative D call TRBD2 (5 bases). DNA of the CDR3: TGTGCCAGTAGTATAAGACCGGGCCGCGGGACCGGGGAGCTGTTTTTT. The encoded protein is CASSIRPGRGTGELFF.